The present T cell receptor (beta chain) was sequenced within a study of beta chain features in type 1 diabetes. The CDR3 is 13 residues long. Trimming removed 5 bases at V and 3 bases at J, with 8 bases between. Germline V gives CDR1 SGHTA, CDR2 FQGNSA. This clone was recorded a few times. Expressed TCRB transcripts got sequenced, as all isolated RNA was reverse transcribed. The method was immunoSEQ multiplex PCR; TCRdb's version includes in-frame clones alone and lacks a portion of them. This table holds some 270,000 clones, around 14% found once. Sequencing was carried out using naive CD4+ T cells from blood. The gene calls are TRBV7-2 and TRBJ1-5; D not certain. This TCR derives from a middle-aged woman in good health. DNA of the CDR3: TGTGCCAGCAGCGCGGGCACCAATCAGCCCCAGCATTTT. This encodes CASSAGTNQPQHF. Full variable domain (rest looked up from reference TRBV7-2 and TRBJ1-5): GAGVSQSPSNKVTEKGKDVELRCDPISGHTALYWYRQSLGQGLEFLIYFQGNSAPDKSGLPSDRFSAERTGGSVSTLTIQRTQQEDSAVYLCASSAGTNQPQHFGDGTRLSIL.